Listed here are 26 T cell receptor beta chains from one sample, sequenced in a study of post-analysis software for immune sequencing data. Study-level results: Patients used about 5 TRBV segments, including TRBV5-6, TRBV5-1 and TRBV20-1, more often than controls.

Included in the TCR beta cDNA libraries were unique molecular identifiers. TCRdb independently ran MiXCR on the PCR reads; one entry per CDR3 protein. The sample comprises more than 450,000 distinct CDR3 sequences, roughly two fifths of which are singletons, and roughly 1.8% rests with the top ten. These receptors are not linked to any known antigen. Sequenced input: blood. The receptors come from a girl aged 10 to 17 with multiple sclerosis.

Only a few counts were recorded for this clonotype. The V gene is TRBV2, the J gene TRBJ2-7, with a weak D call TRBD1 (6 bases). The CDR3 has 16 residues. The V gene lost 5 bases and the J gene lost 2 bases, with 19 bases spanning the gap. Germline assignment: CDR1 SNHLY and CDR2 FYNNEI. The chain's CDR3 is CASSPLLPTGPYEQYF. CDR3 sequence (DNA): TGTGCCAGCAGTCCTCTCCTCCCGACAGGCCCCTACGAGCAGTACTTC.

J is TRBJ2-1 and V is TRBV12-3 or TRBV12-4; 7 bases are shared with TRBD2. V lost 1 base and J lost 3; bases outside the gene matches: 6. The CDR3 has 16 amino acids. CDR3 nucleotide sequence: TGTGCCAGCAGTTTAGGACTAGCCCTCGACTACAATGAGCAGTTCTTC. It codes for CASSLGLALDYNEQFF.

In regard to this clonotype: Mismatch with germline at one junction end may stem from a read error. The chain is built from TRBV12-3 or TRBV12-4 and TRBJ1-2; D unclear. There are 14 residues in the CDR3. CDR3 DNA sequence: TGTGCCAGCAGTTTAGGTCGGCTTTTCTATAGCTACACCTTC. Protein product: CASSLGRLFYSYTF.

This chain joins TRBV5-1 and TRBJ2-3; no reliable D call. The germline gives CDR1 SGHRS, CDR2 YFSETQ. V lost 5 bases and J 0 bases, leaving 4 bases between the germline ends. The CDR3 runs 12 residues. CDR3 sequence (DNA): TGCGCCAGCAGGCACAGCACAGATACGCAGTATTTT. It translates to CASRHSTDTQYF.

The V call is TRBV7-3, the J call TRBJ2-5; D call uncertain. CDR3 length equals 13 residues. Germline-derived CDR1 and CDR2 are SGHTA and FQGTGA. The V and J ends lost 5 bases and 4 bases respectively, with 11 bases between them. CDR3 DNA sequence: TGTGCCAGCAGCCCCGCCGTCGGAGAGACCCAGTACTTC. It is translated as CASSPAVGETQYF.

The chain uses TRBV6-6 and TRBJ2-7; tentative D call: TRBD1 (5 bases). The DNA matches TRBJ2-5 better at its end, which makes the J call doubtful. CDR1 and CDR2 (germline): MNHNY, SVGAGI (reference sequence). The CDR3 spans 14 residues. The CDR3 nucleotides read TGTGCCAGCATGGATACAGGCTGGGGAGAGACCCAGTACTTC. Protein: CASMDTGWGETQYF.

This chain uses TRBV7-9 with TRBJ2-2; TRBD2 might be the D (5 bases). Trimming left V 5 bases short and J 4 bases short, with 11 bases between. The germline gives CDR1 SEHNR, CDR2 FQNEAQ (reference sequence). The CDR3 is 14 amino acids. This CDR3 is CASSPLAGTGELFF. The CDR3 coding sequence is TGTGCCAGCAGCCCCCTGGCGGGCACCGGGGAGCTGTTTTTT.

The J gene is TRBJ2-3, the V gene TRBV12-3 or TRBV12-4; 11 nucleotides align to TRBD2. J gave up 0 bases and V 5 bases, and 10 bases lay outside the gene matches. This CDR3 has 18 residues. The CDR3 DNA reads TGTGCCAGCAGTCGACACGGACTAGCGGGTTCTAGCACAGATACGCAGTATTTT. Its protein is CASSRHGLAGSSTDTQYF.

This rearrangement joins TRBV9 to TRBJ2-4, with D perhaps TRBD1 (5 bases). Gene TRBJ2-7 matches the end of the DNA better, so the J call may be wrong. Germline CDR1 reads SGDLS; CDR2 reads YYNGEE. The CDR3 consists of 17 residues. The CDR3 region is CASSVVIIWGSFYEQYF. The DNA of the CDR3 is TGTGCCAGCAGCGTAGTTATCATATGGGGCAGCTTCTACGAGCAGTACTTC.

This clonotype was picked up a small number of times. The chain employs TRBV7-3 and TRBJ2-3; 13 nucleotides align to TRBD2. The junction had 3 bases not matched to a gene; V was cut back by 4 bases and J by 2 bases. Germline lookup yields CDR1 SGHTA and CDR2 FQGTGA. The CDR3 spans 16 residues. The CDR3 nucleotides are TGTGCCAGCAGCTCGACTAGCGGGGGGTTCACAGATACGCAGTATTTT. This sequence encodes CASSSTSGGFTDTQYF.

This clonotype has just a few counts. CDR3 DNA sequence: TGTGCCAGCAGTGAAGCGCGATCTAGTTGGTCCTGGGTCGCAGACTACGAGCAGTACTTC. Its protein product is CASSEARSSWSWVADYEQYF. The rearrangement joins TRBV2 to TRBJ2-7; D is uncertain. Looked up from germline, CDR1 is SNHLY and CDR2 is FYNNEI. This CDR3 has 20 residues. The V end lost 0 bases, the J end lost 3 bases, and 27 bases lay between the germline ends.

The chain carries TRBV6-5 and TRBJ1-2; D gene uncertain. Germline V gene lookup returns CDR1 MNHEY and CDR2 SVGAGI. Trimming cost V 4 bases and J 5 bases, with 11 bases left between them. This CDR3 contains 13 residues. The DNA of the CDR3 is TGTGCCAGCAGTTCAAATCGTGGTTATGGCTACACCTTC. Amino acid sequence: CASSSNRGYGYTF.

This clonotype occurred a few times. Germline and junction disagree at one end, which may indicate a read error. This sequence joins TRBV29-1 and TRBJ1-2; 9 bases map to TRBD1. This CDR3 has 15 amino acids. Germline V gene lookup returns CDR1 SQVTM and CDR2 ANQGSEA. DNA of the CDR3: TGCAGCGTTCCGGGACAGGGACCAACTAAGTATGGCTACACCTTC. It specifies CSVPGQGPTKYGYTF.

This clonotype was picked up many times. The J gene is TRBJ2-3, the V gene TRBV4-1; the D is unclear. The CDR3 is made up of 13 amino acids. Trimming took off 3 bases at V and 4 bases at J, with 8 bases between the two ends. Germline V gives CDR1 MGHRA, CDR2 YSYEKL. CDR3 in amino acids: CASSQNFADTQYF. In DNA, the CDR3 is TGCGCCAGCAGCCAGAACTTCGCAGATACGCAGTATTTT.

V and J are TRBV6-5 and TRBJ2-4, with D possibly matching TRBD2 (6 bases). The CDR3 contains 15 residues. Trimming cost V 2 bases and J 0 bases, with 8 bases left between them. From germline, CDR1 is MNHEY and CDR2 SVGAGI. This CDR3 reads CASSYRGVAKNIQYF. CDR3 coding DNA: TGTGCCAGCAGTTACCGCGGGGTAGCCAAAAACATTCAGTACTTC.

The genes are TRBV7-9 and TRBJ2-3, with 7 bases fitting TRBD1. The CDR3 is 13 residues long. From germline, CDR1 is SEHNR and CDR2 FQNEAQ (reference sequence). With V trimmed by 7 bases and J by 2 bases, 3 bases remained unmatched. The CDR3 loop is CASNGQATDTQYF. CDR3 in DNA: TGTGCCAGCAACGGACAGGCCACAGATACGCAGTATTTT.

This clonotype appeared a few times. The rearrangement uses TRBV12-3 or TRBV12-4 and TRBJ2-3; 7 bases line up with TRBD2. The J segment lost 6 bases and the V segment lost 3 bases, leaving 6 bases of the junction unmatched. The CDR3 is 14 amino acids. In DNA, the CDR3 is TGTGCCAGCAGTTTGAGCGGGACGGGTGATACGCAGTATTTT. This translates into CASSLSGTGDTQYF.

This sequence joins TRBV12-3 or TRBV12-4 and TRBJ2-1; D is unclear. The J call is doubtful: the DNA matches TRBJ2-7 better. CDR3 length: 13 amino acids. The CDR3 sequence: CASSLRPYNEQYF. CDR3 coding DNA: TGTGCCAGCAGTTTACGGCCCTACAATGAGCAGTACTTC.

The chain links TRBV2 to TRBJ2-2, with D unclear. The V gene's germline CDR1 is SNHLY and CDR2 FYNNEI. V dropped 11 bases and J dropped 3 bases, with 10 bases sitting between them. This CDR3 region has 12 residues. The CDR3 nucleotides are TGTGCCGGCACGTTGGACACCGGGGAGCTGTTTTTT. Translating gives CAGTLDTGELFF.

This clonotype was seen more than once but under ten times. The chain carries TRBV20-1 and TRBJ2-1; TRBD2 matches at 12 bases. From germline, CDR1 is DFQATT and CDR2 SNEGSKA (reference sequence). There are 14 residues in the CDR3. V lost 2 bases to trimming and J lost 10 bases; unmatched junction nucleotides: 6. Here the CDR3 DNA reads TGCAGTGCTAGACAACTAGCGGGAGGTTTCGAGCAGTTCTTC. This gives the protein CSARQLAGGFEQFF.

This clonotype was seen a handful of times. This chain joins TRBV7-6 and TRBJ1-2; D gene unclear. V lost 1 base and J 1 base, leaving 13 bases between the germline ends. Germline V gives CDR1 SGHVS, CDR2 FNYEAQ. This CDR3 region has 16 residues. Here the CDR3 reads CASSLVPDPDNYGYTF. For the CDR3, the DNA is TGTGCCAGCAGCTTAGTTCCGGATCCCGATAACTATGGCTACACCTTC.

The chain links TRBV30 to TRBJ2-1, with D tentatively TRBD2 (6 bases). V lost 0 bases and J 2 bases, leaving 14 bases between the germline ends. The CDR3 runs 16 residues. Germline CDR1 reads GTSNPN; CDR2 reads SVGIG (reference sequence). CDR3 sequence: CAWSVGSGHTYNEQFF. The CDR3 DNA sequence: TGTGCCTGGAGTGTGGGTAGCGGTCATACCTACAATGAGCAGTTCTTC.

Only one count was recorded for this clonotype. The chain recombines TRBV10-3 with TRBJ2-6, with 9 nucleotides matching TRBD1. Trimming at V came to 0 bases and at J to 2 bases, leaving 8 bases not matched to a gene. The CDR3 runs 19 residues. Germline V lookup: CDR1 ENHRY, CDR2 SYGVKD. CDR3 nucleotide sequence: TGTGCCATCAGTGAGTCACCGGGACAGGGTATTACTGGGGCCAACGTCCTGACTTTC. Encoded protein: CAISESPGQGITGANVLTF.

The chain recombines TRBV6-5 with TRBJ2-5, with D unresolved. TRBJ2-7 matches the DNA end more closely, so the J call is doubtful. The CDR3 loop spans 13 amino acids. Germline V gene sequence: CDR1 MNHEY, CDR2 SVGAGI. The CDR3: CASRPGRAYEQYF. Here the CDR3 DNA reads TGTGCCAGCAGACCAGGACGGGCCTACGAGCAGTACTTC.

V is TRBV6-2 or TRBV6-3 and J is TRBJ2-5, with 12 nucleotides matching TRBD2. The CDR3 contains 16 residues. Trimming cost V 6 bases and J 2 bases; bases outside gene matches: 7. The germline CDR1 and CDR2 sequences are MNHEY and SVGEGT. The chain's CDR3 is CASSQTSGGKQETQYF. The CDR3 DNA is TGTGCCAGCAGCCAGACTAGCGGGGGAAAGCAAGAGACCCAGTACTTC.

This clonotype occurred a few times. This rearrangement joins TRBV2 to TRBJ2-1; a weak D match, TRBD1 (5 bases). The germline V gene encodes CDR1 SNHLY and CDR2 FYNNEI. Trimming cost V 4 bases and J 7 bases, with 11 bases left between them. The CDR3 has 13 amino acids. CDR3 nucleotide sequence: TGTGCCAGCAGTGTTGTCAGGGAAAATGAGCAGTTCTTC. Translated: CASSVVRENEQFF.